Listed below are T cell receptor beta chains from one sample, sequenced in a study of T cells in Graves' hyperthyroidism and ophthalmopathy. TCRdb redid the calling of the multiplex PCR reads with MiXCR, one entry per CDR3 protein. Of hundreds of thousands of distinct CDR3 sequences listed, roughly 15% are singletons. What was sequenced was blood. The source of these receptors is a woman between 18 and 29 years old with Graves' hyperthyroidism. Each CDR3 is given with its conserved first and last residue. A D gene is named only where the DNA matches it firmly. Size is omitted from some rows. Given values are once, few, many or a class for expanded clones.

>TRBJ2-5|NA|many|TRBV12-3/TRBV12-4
TGTGCCAGCAGTTCCTACGACCGTCGGGAGACCCAGTACTTC
CASSSYDRRETQYF
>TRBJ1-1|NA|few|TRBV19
TGTGCCAGTAGTCCGAACAGAAGGAACACTGAAGCTTTCTTT
CASSPNRRNTEAFF
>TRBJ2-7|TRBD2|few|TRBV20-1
TGCAGTGCTATTTCTAGCGGAGGGCGCTCCTACGAGCAGTACTTC
CSAISSGGRSYEQYF
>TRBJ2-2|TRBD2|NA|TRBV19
TGTGCCAGTAGTAAGGCTAGCGGGGCTAACACCGGGGAGCTGTTTTTT
CASSKASGANTGELFF
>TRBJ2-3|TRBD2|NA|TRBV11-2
TGTGCCAGCAGTACCGGGACTAGCGGACGCACAGATACGCAGTATTTT
CASSTGTSGRTDTQYF
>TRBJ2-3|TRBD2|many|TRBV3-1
TGTGCCAGCAGCCAACCGGGAGGACGTTCAGATACGCAGTATTTT
CASSQPGGRSDTQYF
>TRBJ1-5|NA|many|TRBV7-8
TGTGCCAGCGGGCCAGGGTATGATCAGCCCCAGCATTTT
CASGPGYDQPQHF
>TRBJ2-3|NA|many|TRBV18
TGTGCCAGCTCACCACCGGACTTCTACACAGATACGCAGTATTTT
CASSPPDFYTDTQYF
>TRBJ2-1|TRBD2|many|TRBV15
TGTGCCACCAGCGGACTAGCGGCTTACAATGAGCAGTTCTTC
CATSGLAAYNEQFF
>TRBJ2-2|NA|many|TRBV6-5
TGTGCCAGCAGTTACCGGGGGAACGCCGGGGAGCTGTTTTTT
CASSYRGNAGELFF
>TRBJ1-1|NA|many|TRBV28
TGTGCCAGCAGTACCAAACAGGGAAAGAACACTGAAGCTTTCTTT
CASSTKQGKNTEAFF
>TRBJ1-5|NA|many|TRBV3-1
TGTGCCAGCAGCCAAGGGTACAATCAGCCCCAGCATTTT
CASSQGYNQPQHF
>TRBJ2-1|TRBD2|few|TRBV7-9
TGTGCCAGCAGCGGTCGACTAGCGTCGGCGGTTGAGCAGTTCTTC
CASSGRLASAVEQFF
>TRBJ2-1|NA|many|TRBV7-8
TGTGCCAGCAGCTTAGCGAAGAGGGTAGCGAATGAGCAGTTCTTC
CASSLAKRVANEQFF
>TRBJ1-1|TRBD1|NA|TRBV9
TGTGCCAGCAGCGTGGAGGGACAGGCGAACACTGAAGCTTTCTTT
CASSVEGQANTEAFF
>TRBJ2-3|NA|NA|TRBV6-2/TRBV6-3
TGTGCCAGCAGTTACTCGATATTAGCCACAGATACGCAGTATTTT
CASSYSILATDTQYF
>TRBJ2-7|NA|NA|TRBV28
TGTGCCAGCAATCTTATACCCAGCTACGAGCAGTACTTC
CASNLIPSYEQYF
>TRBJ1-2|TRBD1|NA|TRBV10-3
TGTGCCATCGCCTGGACAGGCGATGGCTACACCTTC
CAIAWTGDGYTF
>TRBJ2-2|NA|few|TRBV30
TGTGCCTGGGGAAAAGGGACTACAGGGGGGGAGCTGTTTTTT
CAWGKGTTGGELFF
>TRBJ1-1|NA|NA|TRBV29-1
TGCAGCGTCTTCATCGGGGGTGCGACTGAAGCTTTCTTT
CSVFIGGATEAFF
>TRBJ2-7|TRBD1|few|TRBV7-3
TGTGCCAGCAGCCCCAGGGACAGCACCTACGAGCAGTACTTC
CASSPRDSTYEQYF
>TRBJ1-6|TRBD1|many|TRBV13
TGTGCCAGCAGCCCCGGACAGGGGGTGAATTCACCCCTCCACTTT
CASSPGQGVNSPLHF
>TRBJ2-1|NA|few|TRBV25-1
TGTGCCAGCAGTGATAGAAGATTGAGCTCCTACAATGAGCAGTTCTTC
CASSDRRLSSYNEQFF
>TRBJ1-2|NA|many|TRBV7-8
TGTGCCAGCAGCTTAGTCAAGGGGCTGAACTATGGCTACACCTTC
CASSLVKGLNYGYTF
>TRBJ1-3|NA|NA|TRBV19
TGTGCCAGTAGTATCGGACAGTCGTCTGGAAACACCATATATTTT
CASSIGQSSGNTIYF
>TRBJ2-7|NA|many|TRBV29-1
TGCAGCGTTGAACCGGAGACCTCCTACGAGCAGTACTTC
CSVEPETSYEQYF
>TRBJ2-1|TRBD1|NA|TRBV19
TGTGCCAGTAGTATCCCCAACAGGGGGCAAGAGACCCAGTTCTTC
CASSIPNRGQETQFF
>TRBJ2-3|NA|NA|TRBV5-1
TGCGCCAGCAGCTTGGCAGGACAGCCCGCTTTCATTCCGGAGTATTTT
CASSLAGQPAFIPEYF
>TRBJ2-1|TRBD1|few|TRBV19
TGTGCCAGTAGTATCCAGGGGACAGGGCAAAATGAGCAGTTCTTC
CASSIQGTGQNEQFF
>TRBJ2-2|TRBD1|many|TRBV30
TGTGCCTGGAGGCAGACAGGGGGGACCGGGGAGCTGTTTTTT
CAWRQTGGTGELFF
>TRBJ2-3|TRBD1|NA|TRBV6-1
TGTGCCAGTACAGGGGACAGGGAGTCCTCGTGGTTGGTGAGGACGAGTACAGATACGCAGTATTTT
CASTGDRESSWLVRTSTDTQYF
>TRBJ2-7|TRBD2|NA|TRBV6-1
TGTGCCAGCAGTTGGTGGGCTAGCGGGTCTACCTACGAGCAGTACTTC
CASSWWASGSTYEQYF
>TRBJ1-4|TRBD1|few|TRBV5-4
TGTGCCAGCAGCACGGCGGGTGGGGACAGAGGAGAAAAACTGTTTTTT
CASSTAGGDRGEKLFF
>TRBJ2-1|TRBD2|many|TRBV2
TGTGCCAGCAGTGAATCACTAGCGGGAGGTGACAATGAGCAGTTCTTC
CASSESLAGGDNEQFF
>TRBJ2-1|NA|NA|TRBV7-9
TGTGCCAGCAGCCCTAGACAGGGGAGGGCGGTTTGGCAGTTCTTC
CASSPRQGRAVWQFF
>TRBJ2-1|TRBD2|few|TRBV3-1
TGTGCCAGCAGCTCTGGGACTAGCGGGAGGTGGGGGTACAATGAGCAGTTCTTC
CASSSGTSGRWGYNEQFF
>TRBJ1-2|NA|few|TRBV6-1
TGTGCCAGCAGGCCAGACAGGCGCCCTAACTATGGCTACACCTTC
CASRPDRRPNYGYTF
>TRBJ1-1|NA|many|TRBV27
TGTGCCAGCAGCCTTACTTTCCGACTGAACACTGAAGCTTTCTTT
CASSLTFRLNTEAFF
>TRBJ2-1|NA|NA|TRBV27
TGTGCCAGCAGTTTGGGCTCGACTAATGAGCAGTTCTTC
CASSLGSTNEQFF
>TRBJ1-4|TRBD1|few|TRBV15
TGTGCCACCAAGTCGTGGACAGGGTTCCGGGCTAATGAAAAACTGTTTTTT
CATKSWTGFRANEKLFF
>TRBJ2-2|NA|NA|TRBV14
TGTGCCAGCAGCCTTCGCAGGGGTTTAGGCGGGGAGCTGTTTTTT
CASSLRRGLGGELFF
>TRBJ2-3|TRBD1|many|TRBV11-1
TGTGCCAGCAGCCCGCAGGGGGACCTACGCACAGATACGCAGTATTTT
CASSPQGDLRTDTQYF
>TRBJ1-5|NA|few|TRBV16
TGTGCCAGCAGCCAATCGCAGTCATCCCTGATCAGCAATCAGCCCCAGCATTTT
CASSQSQSSLISNQPQHF
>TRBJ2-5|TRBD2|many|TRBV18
TGTGCCAGCTCTCGAGGACTAGCGCAAGAGACCCAGTACTTC
CASSRGLAQETQYF
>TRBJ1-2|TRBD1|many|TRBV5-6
TGTGCCAGCAGCTCCAGGGGGACCCATGGCTACACCTTC
CASSSRGTHGYTF
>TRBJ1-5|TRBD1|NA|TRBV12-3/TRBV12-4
TGTGCCAGCAGTTTACTCCCCCCCGGGACAGCTCAGCCCCAGCATTTT
CASSLLPPGTAQPQHF
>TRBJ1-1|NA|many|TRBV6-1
TGTGCCAGCATTGGACTGACTGGGGGGAACACTGAAGCTTTCTTT
CASIGLTGGNTEAFF